This TCR beta chain was sequenced during a study of CD8 T cells in Susac syndrome. Trimming removed 11 bases at V and 5 bases at J, with 19 bases between. Germline lookup yields CDR1 SEHNR and CDR2 FQNEAQ (reference sequence). The CDR3 sequence is 14 residues long. This clonotype is a singleton in its sample. The antigen remains unidentified. After extraction with the RNeasy kit, roughly 0.5 to 1 ug of the RNA was reverse transcribed using random hexamers. Across 54 Vbeta and 13 Jbeta, TCR beta CDR3 was amplified with immunoSEQ multiplex PCR. MiXCR, run by TCRdb on the immunoSEQ multiplex PCR reads, gives a single entry per CDR3 protein. The sample consists of 120,000 to 150,000 distinct CDR3 sequences, 94% of them appearing once. The CD8+ and CD4+ T cells were negatively isolated, with the TEMRA cells enriched by FACS. Study-wide results and limits: The number of individuals included in the study's TCR sequencing and HLA analysis was acknowledged as relatively small.

Material for sequencing was CD8+ T cells from PBMCs. The chain employs TRBV7-9 and TRBJ2-1, with unresolved D. This TCR derives from a human donor in good health. This CDR3 reads CADRDIIRDNEQFF. Written as DNA, the CDR3 is TGTGCCGACCGTGACATAATCCGGGACAATGAGCAGTTCTTC.